This T cell receptor (beta chain) was recovered during a study of T-cell memory formation after mild COVID-19. Turning to the study itself: Clustering of TCRs was largely donor specific.

5'RACE, which relied on constant-segment primers, yielded TCR alpha and TCR beta cDNA libraries carrying sample barcodes and UMIs. TCRdb reprocessed the 5' RACE reads with MiXCR, giving one entry per CDR3 protein. The sample includes about 110,000 distinct CDR3 sequences, around 17% of them seen just once. Study outcomes and limitations: Certain responding clones were present in pre-infection memory, suggesting participation of cross-reactive memory.

CDR1 and CDR2 from the germline V gene are GTSNPN and SVGIG (reference sequence). V was shortened by 3 bases and J by 6 bases, with 16 bases between the two germline ends. This CDR3 comprises 14 residues. This clonotype was picked up a small number of times. Its target is unknown. Sequenced input: PBMCs or a T cell subset sorted from them (not recorded which). The J gene is TRBJ2-3, the V gene TRBV30; D remains ambiguous. The clonotype comes from a man between 18 and 35 years old who had mild COVID-19 (a few samples of this study predate the infection). Cell type and time point are not known. In DNA, the CDR3 is TGTGCCTGGAGCCTCGGGCCCTCCGGGGATACGCAGTATTTT. This translates into CAWSLGPSGDTQYF.